Shown below are 29 T cell receptor beta chains from a single sample sequenced in a study of shared clonotypes between healthy human individuals. Assay used: immunoSEQ multiplex PCR; TCRdb lists only in-frame clones, some missing. The sample records roughly 500,000 clones, less than 80% being singletons. The specimen was PBMCs. The receptors stem from a woman in her thirties or forties in good health. Some clones in this sample may be carry-over from other donors' samples.

The chain recombines TRBV6-1 with TRBJ2-2; D is unresolved. The germline gives CDR1 MNHNS, CDR2 SASEGT. CDR3 length equals 14 residues. V shed 10 bases and J shed 0 bases, with 12 bases lying between them. The CDR3 reads CATHLGTNTGELFF. For the CDR3, the DNA is TGTGCCACCCATTTAGGAACGAACACCGGGGAGCTGTTTTTT.

The CDR3 nucleotides are TGTGCCAGCAGTACCCACGGATACGAGCAGTACTTC. It codes for CASSTHGYEQYF. The V and J genes are TRBV5-4 and TRBJ2-7; no reliable D call. This CDR3 has 12 amino acids. Between the trimmed V and J ends, which lost 5 bases and 4 bases, there was a span of 10 bases. Germline CDR1 is SGHNT and CDR2 is YYREEE (reference sequence).

This clone was observed a single time. The chain couples TRBV28 to TRBJ2-7, with 10 positions matching TRBD1. The germline V gene encodes CDR1 MDHEN and CDR2 SYDVKM. V shed 6 bases, J shed 7 bases, and the junction held 9 bases outside the gene matches. The CDR3 spans 14 residues. The chain's CDR3 is CASRTDRGPGEQYF. The CDR3 nucleotides read TGTGCCAGCAGGACCGACAGGGGGCCGGGTGAGCAGTACTTC.

Only one count was recorded for this clone. The genes are TRBV19 and TRBJ1-2, with TRBD1 matching 9 bases. The germline CDR1 and CDR2 sequences are LNHDA and SQIVND (reference sequence). Trimming cost V 3 bases and J 4 bases; bases outside gene matches: 6. The CDR3 consists of 15 residues. The CDR3 bases are TGTGCCAGTAGTATTGGGGACAGGGCCATCTATGGCTACACCTTC. Protein product: CASSIGDRAIYGYTF.

This chain uses TRBV5-4 with TRBJ1-1; D is possibly TRBD1 (6 bases). The V end lost 4 bases, the J end lost 5 bases, and 18 bases lay between the germline ends. The CDR3 consists of 15 residues. Germline loops: CDR1 SGHNT, CDR2 YYREEE (reference sequence). The CDR3 DNA reads as TGTGCCAGCAGCCGAGGAGGGGGAGTCTTAACTGAAGCTTTCTTT. It yields the protein CASSRGGGVLTEAFF.

The chain uses TRBV18 and TRBJ2-3; 14 bases align to TRBD2. CDR1 is KGHSH, CDR2 LQKENI, per germline. The CDR3 length is 16 residues. The V and J ends lost 3 bases and 5 bases, in that order; junction bases with no gene match: 4. The CDR3 DNA reads as TGTGCCAGCTCACCTACCGGGACTAGCGGGAGAGATACGCAGTATTTT. Residues: CASSPTGTSGRDTQYF.

This clone was seen only once. The genes are TRBV4-2 and TRBJ1-1; 7 bases agree with TRBD1. This CDR3 has 16 residues. Trimming cost V 3 bases and J 1 base; bases outside gene matches: 8. The germline gives CDR1 LGHNA, CDR2 YNFKEQ. The CDR3 here is CASSQKRQGGNTEAFF. CDR3 in DNA: TGTGCCAGCAGCCAGAAGAGACAGGGAGGGAACACTGAAGCTTTCTTT.

V gene TRBV2 combines with J gene TRBJ2-1; 13 bases line up with TRBD2. V lost 3 bases, J lost 4 bases, and 15 bases stayed unmatched. Germline CDR1 is SNHLY and CDR2 is FYNNEI. The CDR3 runs to 20 residues. This chain's CDR3 is CASSEQLPTPGLAGYNEQFF. The CDR3 DNA reads TGTGCCAGCAGTGAGCAACTCCCCACCCCGGGACTAGCGGGATACAATGAGCAGTTCTTC.

The chain has TRBV19 and TRBJ2-2; weak D call: TRBD1 (6 bases). Per germline, CDR1 LNHDA and CDR2 SQIVND (reference sequence). Trimming took 5 bases from V and 2 from J, leaving 12 bases between them. There are 15 residues in the CDR3. The CDR3 nucleotides read TGTGCCAGTAGTCGACGACAGGTTAACACCGGGGAGCTGTTTTTT. Protein sequence: CASSRRQVNTGELFF.

V is TRBV4-2 and J is TRBJ2-5; TRBD2 matches 7 bases. Germline V gives CDR1 LGHNA, CDR2 YNFKEQ. The CDR3 extends over 15 amino acids. The V gene end was trimmed by 0 bases and the J gene end by 7 bases; junction bases not matched to a gene: 8. CDR3 loop: CASSQDRGDSGTQYF. CDR3 nucleotide sequence: TGTGCCAGCAGCCAAGATCGGGGGGATTCAGGGACCCAGTACTTC.

On this clone: This could be a read error, since a much larger clone is one nucleotide away. The same CDR3 can be traced to other DNA sequences in this sample. The chain uses TRBV11-2 and TRBJ2-7; 7 bases match TRBD2. Germline CDR1 and CDR2: SGHAT and FQNNGV. The CDR3 is 15 residues long. The ends lost 1 base at V and 0 bases at J; junction bases unmatched: 3. In nucleotides, the CDR3 is TGTGCCAGCAGCTTAGCGGGCGGGAGCTCCTACGAGCAGTACTTC. This encodes CASSLAGGSSYEQYF.

This clone turned up a few times. The gene calls are TRBV28 and TRBJ2-6; D uncertain. Germline lookup yields CDR1 MDHEN and CDR2 SYDVKM. This CDR3 has 14 amino acids. The germline V and J ends were trimmed by 8 bases and 0 bases, with 8 bases remaining between them. The CDR3 DNA reads TGTGCCAGCGAGGAGAGCTCTGGGGCCAACGTCCTGACTTTC. Translating it yields CASEESSGANVLTF.

CDR3 in amino acids: CASSLRGTDTQYF. CDR3 bases: TGTGCCAGCAGCTTGCGAGGCACAGATACGCAGTATTTT. This chain joins TRBV5-8 and TRBJ2-3; D is ambiguous. This CDR3 contains 13 residues. V was pared by 1 base and J by 1 base, with 4 bases between. CDR1 and CDR2 from the germline V gene are SGHTS and YDEGEE.

This rearrangement joins TRBV10-2 to TRBJ2-2, with 12 bases matching TRBD2. V lost 2 bases to trimming and J lost 4 bases; unmatched junction nucleotides: 8. There are 18 residues in the CDR3. Germline CDR1 WSHSY, CDR2 SAAADI. CDR3 nucleotide sequence: TGCGCCAGCAGTGAGCCTAGCGGGAGGGCCTCGGGCACCGGGGAGCTGTTTTTT. Translation: CASSEPSGRASGTGELFF.

This chain links TRBV15 with TRBJ1-3, with unresolved D. CDR1 is LNHNV and CDR2 is YYDKDF in the germline V gene (reference sequence). V lost 0 bases, J lost 4 bases, and 16 bases lay in between. CDR3 length: 17 amino acids. The CDR3 DNA reads TGTGCCACCAGCAGAGATCTCAGAACCTCCTCGGGAAACACCATATATTTT. Translating gives CATSRDLRTSSGNTIYF.

This clone was found a few times. This sequence is one base from a far larger clone and is likely a read error. Other DNA sequences from this sample encode an identical CDR3 as well. The V and J genes are TRBV19 and TRBJ2-6; D is tentatively TRBD1 or TRBD2 (5 bases each). Trimming removed 3 bases at V and 4 bases at J, with 19 bases between. This CDR3 has 18 amino acids. Looked up from germline, CDR1 is LNHDA and CDR2 is SQIVND (reference sequence). DNA of the CDR3: TGTGCCAGTAGTATCCCGGGACGGAAAGCCACCGGGGCCAACGTCCTGACTTTC. Its protein product is CASSIPGRKATGANVLTF.

The chain links TRBV2 to TRBJ2-1; 7 nucleotides match TRBD2. The CDR3 has 15 residues. Germline V gene data show CDR1 as SNHLY and CDR2 as FYNNEI. V gave up 4 bases and J gave up 9 bases; unmatched junction bases: 12. CDR3: CASSVRTSELGEQFF. CDR3 DNA sequence: TGTGCCAGCAGTGTCCGAACTAGCGAGCTCGGTGAGCAGTTCTTC.

This chain connects TRBV18 to TRBJ1-1; D is uncertain. Between the trimmed V and J ends, which lost 0 bases and 5 bases, there was a span of 4 bases. Germline CDR1 and CDR2: KGHSH and LQKENI. This CDR3 contains 12 residues. CDR3 amino acids: CASSPPGTEAFF. The DNA for the CDR3 is TGTGCCAGCTCACCACCGGGGACTGAAGCTTTCTTT.

This clone was found once. This chain uses TRBV11-2 with TRBJ2-7; 10 bases match TRBD2. From germline, CDR1 is SGHAT and CDR2 FQNNGV. The CDR3 spans 15 residues. The trim removed 3 bases at V and 6 bases at J, leaving 8 bases unmatched. The chain's CDR3 is CASSLSGRAPREQYF. CDR3 in DNA: TGTGCCAGCAGCTTGAGCGGGAGGGCCCCTCGCGAGCAGTACTTC.

J is TRBJ2-5 and V is TRBV18; D is perhaps TRBD1 (5 bases). The J call may be wrong; the DNA end is better matched by TRBJ2-7. Germline V CDR1 and CDR2: KGHSH, LQKENI. This CDR3 has 14 amino acids. This CDR3 is CASSPKAGLYEQYF. CDR3 bases: TGTGCCAGCTCTCCTAAGGCAGGGTTGTACGAGCAGTACTTC.

To note about this clone: This may be a read error, as it is one base from a much larger clone. This sample includes further DNA sequences coding for the same CDR3. This chain joins TRBV30 and TRBJ1-1; D is ambiguous. The CDR3 totals 13 residues. The germline V gene encodes CDR1 GTSNPN and CDR2 SVGIG (reference sequence). CDR3 amino acids: CAWNPQQNTEAFF. CDR3 coding DNA: TGCGCCTGGAACCCACAACAGAACACTGAAGCTTTCTTT.

To note about this clone: With only one base between it and a far larger clone, this is likely a read error. The same CDR3 is also encoded by other DNA sequences in this sample. The CDR3 DNA sequence: TGTGCCTGGAGGAGTGCAGGGGAGGATACGGGGGAGCTGTTTTTT. Translation: CAWRSAGEDTGELFF. The chain employs TRBV30 and TRBJ2-2, with D perhaps assigned TRBD1 or TRBD2 (6 bases each). The V and J ends lost 3 bases and 8 bases respectively, with 19 bases between them. This CDR3 comprises 15 residues. Germline V gene sequence: CDR1 GTSNPN, CDR2 SVGIG (reference sequence).

The gene calls are TRBV6-5 and TRBJ2-2; 8 nucleotides align to TRBD1. V trimming: 2 bases; J trimming: 3 bases; junction bases outside the gene matches: 2. This CDR3 has 15 residues. Germline V CDR1 and CDR2: MNHEY, SVGAGI. CDR3 protein: CASSYGGQDTGELFF. The DNA of the CDR3 is TGTGCCAGCAGTTACGGGGGACAGGACACCGGGGAGCTGTTTTTT.

The chain uses TRBV28 and TRBJ2-5; D is perhaps TRBD1 (6 bases). Trimming took 5 bases from V and 4 from J, leaving 14 bases between them. Germline V lookup: CDR1 MDHEN, CDR2 SYDVKM. This CDR3 is built from 14 residues. DNA for the CDR3: TGTGCCAGCAGTCCAAACAGGGCTCGAGAGACCCAGTACTTC. Encoded protein: CASSPNRARETQYF.

The V call is TRBV9, the J call TRBJ2-7; 9 bases align to TRBD2. Germline V gene lookup returns CDR1 SGDLS and CDR2 YYNGEE. There are 16 residues in the CDR3. Trimming removed 3 bases from V and 5 bases from J; junction bases left unmatched: 12. CDR3 residues: CASSADGSGRVNEQYF. In DNA, the CDR3 is TGTGCCAGCAGCGCCGACGGTAGCGGGAGAGTCAACGAGCAGTACTTC.

The chain links TRBV5-4 to TRBJ2-1; D is unclear. The CDR3 consists of 13 residues. Germline loops: CDR1 SGHNT, CDR2 YYREEE (reference sequence). Trimming took off 2 bases at V and 7 bases at J, with 10 bases between the two ends. The CDR3 is CASSLDERNEQFF. The CDR3 coding sequence is TGTGCCAGCAGCTTAGATGAGAGGAATGAGCAGTTCTTC.

The J gene is TRBJ2-2, the V gene TRBV7-9; the match to TRBD1 covers 9 bases. V trimming: 6 bases; J trimming: 6 bases; junction bases outside the gene matches: 8. The CDR3 is made up of 15 amino acids. Germline lookup yields CDR1 SEHNR and CDR2 FQNEAQ (reference sequence). For the CDR3, the DNA is TGTGCCAGCAGTCCACTACAGGGGGCTCCCGGGGAGCTGTTTTTT. Amino acid sequence: CASSPLQGAPGELFF.

This clone was detected once. J is TRBJ2-3 and V is TRBV7-2, with D perhaps TRBD1 or TRBD2 (6 bases each). Germline V gene data show CDR1 as SGHTA and CDR2 as FQGNSA. The CDR3 is made up of 15 amino acids. The germline V and J ends were trimmed by 5 bases and 8 bases, with 20 bases remaining between them. CDR3 region: CASSLGVGRGVTQYF. CDR3 sequence (DNA): TGTGCCAGCAGCCTAGGGGTGGGTAGGGGGGTTACGCAGTATTTT.

This chain connects TRBV7-9 to TRBJ1-2; perhaps TRBD1 as D (5 bases). CDR3 size: 14 residues. Deletions cut 7 bases from V and 0 bases from J, with 12 bases between. Germline loops: CDR1 SEHNR, CDR2 FQNEAQ (reference sequence). The CDR3 reads CASTDLGPNYGYTF. In nucleotides, the CDR3 is TGTGCCAGCACCGATCTGGGACCTAACTATGGCTACACCTTC.